This T cell receptor beta chain was recovered during a study of radiotherapy plus CTLA-4 blockade in lung cancer. Background on the study: Among all patients, about 19% showed objective responses, while roughly 34% had disease control. Points from the study as a whole: Interferon-beta and early blood T cell clone dynamics reportedly predicted response best. Radiotherapy with ipilimumab was followed by blood expansion of tumor-derived clones.

In germline, CDR1 is MNHNS, CDR2 SASEGT. This CDR3 contains 14 residues. V was trimmed by 7 bases and J by 2 bases, leaving 14 bases between them. Repertoires were generated with immunoSEQ multiplex PCR, while TCRdb's copy carries only in-frame clones and drops some. The sample lists 40,000 or so clones, 60% to 80% seen once, with 9.8% in the top ten. In its sample, this clone was seen a few times. Its antigen is currently unknown. The sample here was peripheral blood, taken from a patient treated with radiotherapy plus ipilimumab. The gene calls are TRBV6-1 and TRBJ2-5; D is possibly TRBD1 (6 bases). The TCR was taken from a human donor with non-small cell lung cancer who had stable disease on radiotherapy plus ipilimumab. This CDR3 reads CASMRTAFQETQYF. CDR3 coding DNA: TGTGCCAGCATGAGGACAGCGTTTCAAGAGACCCAGTACTTC.